This is a list of T cell receptor beta chains from one sample in a study of response to subunit inactivated influenza vaccine. TCRdb re-derived calls from the RT-PCR reads in MiXCR, one entry per CDR3 protein. The table includes around 580,000 distinct CDR3 sequences, approximately 14% detected once. The material was PBMCs from blood, obtained 11 to 12 days after vaccination. These receptors were collected from a man aged 50-60 years who received an inactivated influenza vaccine. Both conserved end residues are part of each CDR3. The order of the fields is clone size, J gene, D gene, V gene, CDR3 protein, CDR3 DNA. D genes are given only for firm matches. Size values are once, few and many counts, or a class for expanded clones, and some rows have none.

>-|TRBJ2-3|-|TRBV27
CASGWARTGLGTDTQYF
TGTGCCAGCGGTTGGGCTCGGACGGGACTCGGGACAGATACGCAGTATTTT
>few|TRBJ2-7|-|TRBV14
CASSQGFWVYEQYF
TGTGCCAGCAGCCAAGGATTCTGGGTCTACGAGCAGTACTTC
>-|TRBJ2-2|-|TRBV7-2
CASSLGPYTGELFF
TGTGCCAGCAGCTTGGGGCCATACACCGGGGAGCTGTTTTTT
>-|TRBJ2-4|TRBD1|TRBV12-3/TRBV12-4
CASSSIRDRTLAKNIQYF
TGTGCCAGCAGTTCCATCCGGGACAGAACTTTAGCCAAAAACATTCAGTACTTC
>-|TRBJ2-1|-|TRBV20-1
CSADSLGEVNEQFF
TGCAGTGCTGACAGCCTTGGGGAGGTCAATGAGCAGTTCTTC
>many|TRBJ2-3|-|TRBV5-1
CASSLDENTQYF
TGCGCCAGCAGCTTGGACGAAAATACGCAGTATTTT
>many|TRBJ1-6|-|TRBV7-8
CASSLGTGFNSPLHF
TGTGCCAGCAGCTTAGGCACAGGGTTCAATTCACCCCTCCACTTT
>-|TRBJ1-2|-|TRBV29-1
CSVEDLVTANYGYTF
TGCAGCGTTGAAGATCTAGTGACAGCGAACTATGGCTACACCTTC
>-|TRBJ2-1|-|TRBV5-1
CASSLASLGASSYNEQFF
TGCGCCAGCAGCTTGGCCAGTCTCGGGGCGAGCTCCTACAATGAGCAGTTCTTC
>-|TRBJ2-3|-|TRBV15
CATSRDGNTDTQYF
TGTGCCACCAGCAGAGATGGAAACACAGATACGCAGTATTTT
>-|TRBJ2-5|TRBD2|TRBV20-1
CSARRTSGDQETQYF
TGCAGTGCTAGGAGGACTAGCGGGGACCAGGAGACCCAGTACTTC
>few|TRBJ2-1|-|TRBV12-3/TRBV12-4
CASSFLRPSEQFF
TGTGCCAGCAGTTTTTTAAGGCCGAGTGAGCAGTTCTTC
>few|TRBJ1-5|-|TRBV29-1
CSVALAGGNQPQHF
TGCAGCGTTGCACTGGCAGGGGGCAATCAGCCCCAGCATTTT
>-|TRBJ2-7|-|TRBV28
CASSLLDYEQYF
TGTGCCAGCAGTTTATTAGACTACGAGCAGTACTTC
>many|TRBJ1-1|-|TRBV10-3
CAISPRARNSGTEAFF
TGTGCCATCAGCCCTAGGGCCCGAAATAGTGGCACTGAAGCTTTCTTT
>few|TRBJ2-6|TRBD1|TRBV11-1
CASSLSLWDRDASGANVLTF
TGTGCCAGCAGCTTAAGTCTTTGGGACAGGGACGCCTCCGGGGCCAACGTCCTGACTTTC
>-|TRBJ2-7|-|TRBV6-1
CASGYRDEQYF
TGTGCCAGCGGGTACAGGGACGAGCAGTACTTC
>few|TRBJ1-1|-|TRBV19
CASSFVWAFMNTEAFF
TGTGCCAGTAGTTTCGTGTGGGCTTTTATGAACACTGAAGCTTTCTTT
>-|TRBJ2-7|-|TRBV11-2
CASSPTGIYEQYF
TGTGCCAGCAGCCCAACAGGGATTTACGAGCAGTACTTC
>-|TRBJ1-1|-|TRBV9
CASSGVGGNEAFF
TGTGCCAGCAGCGGTGTCGGAGGAAATGAAGCTTTCTTT
>-|TRBJ1-1|TRBD1|TRBV20-1
CSPRQGSGTGGSGAFF
TGCAGTCCCCGACAGGGTTCTGGGACAGGGGGCAGCGGAGCTTTCTTT
>-|TRBJ2-7|-|TRBV6-1
CASTLRVAEYEQYF
TGTGCCAGCACCTTGAGGGTGGCGGAATACGAGCAGTACTTC
>few|TRBJ1-4|-|TRBV3-1
CASSQGLPNEKLFF
TGTGCCAGCAGCCAAGGTCTGCCGAATGAAAAACTGTTTTTT
>-|TRBJ2-1|-|TRBV29-1
CSLSGTPDSYNEQFF
TGCAGCCTTTCCGGGACGCCTGATTCCTACAATGAGCAGTTCTTC
>many|TRBJ2-3|-|TRBV5-1
CASSLSSTDTQYF
TGTGCCAGCAGCTTAAGTAGCACAGATACGCAGTATTTT
>many|TRBJ2-1|-|TRBV7-3
CASSLVLAAYNEQFF
TGTGCCAGCAGCTTAGTGCTAGCCGCCTACAATGAGCAGTTCTTC
>few|TRBJ2-7|TRBD2|TRBV20-1
CSARGPGTSGGLISDEQYF
TGCAGTGCTAGAGGGCCGGGGACTAGCGGGGGCTTGATCTCCGACGAGCAGTACTTC
>few|TRBJ1-2|TRBD1|TRBV7-2
CASSSVADRGRYGYTF
TGTGCCAGCAGCTCAGTGGCTGACAGGGGGCGCTATGGCTACACCTTC
>-|TRBJ2-7|TRBD1|TRBV7-6
CASSRAPPGTGIYEQYF
TGTGCCAGCAGCAGAGCCCCACCCGGGACAGGGATCTACGAGCAGTACTTC
>-|TRBJ2-1|TRBD1|TRBV5-1
CASSYTGEPYNEQFF
TGCGCCAGCAGCTATACAGGGGAACCCTACAATGAGCAGTTCTTC
>many|TRBJ1-3|TRBD1|TRBV5-1
CASSDTGGSGNTIYF
TGCGCCAGCAGCGATACAGGGGGCTCTGGAAACACCATATATTTT
>-|TRBJ2-2|TRBD1|TRBV15
CATSRDWTGGRTGELFF
TGTGCCACCAGCAGAGATTGGACAGGGGGCCGCACCGGGGAGCTGTTTTTT
>-|TRBJ1-5|TRBD1|TRBV12-3/TRBV12-4
CASSPTGGAGNQPQHF
TGTGCCAGCAGCCCGACAGGGGGCGCAGGCAATCAGCCCCAGCATTTT
>many|TRBJ2-1|-|TRBV11-2
CASSLSGVGLRLREQFF
TGTGCCAGCAGCTTGTCGGGTGTGGGACTGAGGCTGCGTGAGCAGTTCTTC
>-|TRBJ1-3|-|TRBV6-5
CASSYITGLGNTIYF
TGTGCCAGCAGTTACATTACAGGGCTCGGAAACACCATATATTTT
>few|TRBJ1-5|-|TRBV4-2
CASSQAADLQPQHF
TGTGCCAGCAGCCAAGCCGCGGATCTTCAGCCCCAGCATTTT
>few|TRBJ1-2|-|TRBV6-2/TRBV6-3
CASSFVPGAYGYTF
TGTGCCAGCAGTTTCGTCCCGGGGGCCTATGGCTACACCTTC
>few|TRBJ2-3|TRBD1|TRBV5-1
CASSFRQGGHADTQYF
TGCGCCAGCAGCTTTCGACAGGGGGGTCACGCAGATACGCAGTATTTT
>few|TRBJ2-7|-|TRBV6-6
CASSNTRYEQYF
TGTGCCAGCAGTAATACCCGCTACGAGCAGTACTTC